Listed below are T cell receptor beta chains from one sample, sequenced in a study of blood T cell repertoires in COVID-19. TCRdb's copy holds only in-frame clones and misses some; the assay was immunoSEQ multiplex PCR. The repertoire holds approximately 90,000 clones, with 60% to 85% as singletons. The sample consisted of peripheral blood. These receptors all stem from a human donor in a cohort sampled during active COVID-19. CDR3s include the opening cysteine and the closing phenylalanine or tryptophan. The order of the fields is CDR3 length, V gene, CDR3 protein.

>14|TRBV2
CASRTGTDTYEQYF
>15|TRBV6-5
CASSYRGQGAYGYTF
>15|TRBV6-2/TRBV6-3
CASSYVAGGRETQYF
>17|TRBV7-6
CASSLGVGRGSSYEQYF
>19|TRBV28
CARLYRQIQRTEITGELFF
>18|TRBV7-6
CASSSTPFRGGRTYEQYF
>15|TRBV5-4
CASSRDFANTGELFF
>14|TRBV7-9
CAGMPGGGGSPLHF
>15|TRBV18
CASSPKAGSMNEQYF
>15|TRBV27
CASSFRTSGRDEQYF
>15|TRBV7-6
CASSTSTSSYNEQFF
>15|TRBV9
CASSVGAGNQETQYF
>21|TRBV28
CASSEMLRDTLAGGSSYEQYF
>14|TRBV6-2/TRBV6-3
CASSYAYPRETQYF
>13|TRBV19
CASSIAGGETQYF
>16|TRBV4-2
CASSQDRTGGTGELFF
>13|TRBV10-2
CASRPGLVGTQYF
>15|TRBV28
CASSPPQISYNEQFF
>15|TRBV30
CAWSTGSTSYNEQFF
>15|TRBV2
CASRSDRGGNTEAFF
>15|TRBV11-2
CASSELAGAYNEQFF
>14|TRBV20-1
CSASPRQGAYEQYF
>13|TRBV28
CATAGAHNYGYTF
>14|TRBV5-6
CASTQVQGNTEAFF
>16|TRBV11-1
CASSSWGAATYNEQFF
>14|TRBV7-3
CASSLHWSYNEQFF
>13|TRBV7-9
CASSPEGSNEQFF
>16|TRBV14
CASRLSGLPNTGELFF
>16|TRBV6-5
CASSYTQASGANVLTF
>15|TRBV5-1
CASSFDRGPGNTIYF
>16|TRBV7-9
CASSSQGLAGGYEQFF
>13|TRBV19
CASSIKRLETQYF
>15|TRBV4-3
CASSQGRVAGNTIYF
>15|TRBV11-1
CASSPQQGLDTEAFF
>14|TRBV28
CASSLFSSYNEQFF
>18|TRBV4-2
CASSQASSGQGAVDTQYF
>16|TRBV9
CASSGLRQGVVNEQYF
>17|TRBV14
CASSRGRLASSYNEQFF
>18|TRBV7-8
CASSLAGLDFSGANVLTF
>17|TRBV15
CATSRDYAGARSRTQYF
>18|TRBV19
CASSTTGVGRASNQPQHF
>14|TRBV11-2
CASSLDSGSYEQYF
>11|TRBV29-1
CSARQGDEQYF
>14|TRBV5-3
CARSLGQEGYEQYF
>14|TRBV2
CASSRDESNTEAFF